A single sample gave rise to the 10 T cell receptor beta chains below, sequenced in a study of beta chain features in type 1 diabetes (dated by TCRdb to the late 2010s). These receptors have no identified antigens. The research as a whole found: In all four CD4+ subsets, TCRB CDR3 length was moderately but significantly shorter in type 1 diabetes patients.

Library construction relied on the immunoSEQ multiplex PCR assay. The High Capacity cDNA Reverse Transcription Kit was used to reverse transcribe all of the isolated RNA, meaning that expressed TCRB transcripts were what got sequenced. TCRdb stores this immuneACCESS table with in-frame sequences only. Part of the clones is absent; in the studies checked, under half of the shortfall reflects unresolved V genes, and no reason is known for the rest. The sample yields roughly 150,000 clones; approximately 8.1% were counted once. Of the sample, 0.5% to 0.55% is held by the ten largest clones. The sequencing sample was made of central memory CD4+ T cells from blood. All receptors come from a young man with type 1 diabetes.

This clone appeared a few times. This chain connects TRBV5-1 to TRBJ2-5, with D maybe TRBD2 (6 bases). The germline V and J ends were trimmed by 4 bases and 5 bases, with 15 bases remaining between them. The length of the CDR3 is 14 residues. Germline-derived CDR1 and CDR2 are SGHRS and YFSETQ. CDR3 DNA sequence: TGCGCCAGCAGCCCCCTCGGGACTGGGGAGACCCAGTACTTC. This gives the protein CASSPLGTGETQYF.

This sequence joins TRBV7-9 and TRBJ1-1; D call uncertain. Germline assignment: CDR1 SEHNR and CDR2 FQNEAQ (reference sequence). Trimming pared 6 bases from V and 6 bases from J, leaving 14 bases between. This CDR3 is 13 amino acids long. The CDR3 here is CASRLPGRPEAFF. CDR3 bases: TGTGCCAGCAGACTCCCGGGGAGGCCTGAAGCTTTCTTT.

This clone was seen a handful of times. The chain carries TRBV27 and TRBJ1-5; D gene ambiguous. The CDR3 covers 13 residues. Trimming took 1 base from V and 5 from J, leaving 6 bases between them. CDR1 and CDR2 (germline): MNHEY, SMNVEV (reference sequence). The CDR3 spells CASSLFSDQPQHF. The CDR3 coding sequence is TGTGCCAGCAGTTTATTCTCCGATCAGCCCCAGCATTTT.

The table lists this clone with a few counts. CDR3 in DNA: TGTGCCAGCAGCAGGGGGTCTGGGGAGCTGTTTTTT. Translating gives CASSRGSGELFF. The chain has TRBV9 and TRBJ2-2; TRBD1 might be the D (6 bases). V lost 4 bases, J lost 8 bases, and 9 bases lay in between. The CDR3 sequence is 12 residues long. The V gene's germline CDR1 is SGDLS and CDR2 YYNGEE.

This clone was found a few times. The J gene is TRBJ2-5, the V gene TRBV2, with D hard to call. CDR1 and CDR2 (germline): SNHLY, FYNNEI. Between the trimmed V and J ends, which lost 1 base and 14 bases, there was a span of 14 bases. The CDR3 totals 12 residues. The CDR3 DNA is TGTGCCAGCAGTGAAGGTCCGAGACACCCTTACTTC. It is translated as CASSEGPRHPYF.

Regarding this clone: Other DNA sequences in this specimen translate into the identical CDR3. The rearrangement links TRBV14 to TRBJ2-1; no clear D gene. This CDR3 has 11 amino acids. CDR1 and CDR2 (germline): SGHDN, FVKESK. V was pared by 0 bases and J by 10 bases, with 4 bases between. CDR3 sequence (DNA): TGTGCCAGCAGCCAAGAGCGAGAGCAGTTCTTC. Translation: CASSQEREQFF. Looking up the rest from reference TRBV14 and TRBJ2-1 gives the full variable domain: EAGVTQFPSHSVIEKGQTVTLRCDPISGHDNLYWYRRVMGKEIKFLLHFVKESKQDESGMPNNRFLAERTGGTYSTLKVQPAELEDSGVYFCASSQEREQFFGPGTRLTVL.

This clone showed up many times. V is TRBV7-9 and J is TRBJ2-4, with a possible D match to TRBD2 (6 bases). Germline assignment: CDR1 SEHNR and CDR2 FQNEAQ (reference sequence). CDR3 length: 13 amino acids. The germline V and J ends were trimmed by 2 bases and 8 bases, with 10 bases remaining between them. DNA of the CDR3: TGTGCCAGCAGCTTACGGCGGGACGACATTCAGTACTTC. Its translation is CASSLRRDDIQYF.

In this sample, this clone turned up a few times. V usage is TRBV29-1 and J usage is TRBJ1-5; 7 positions agree with TRBD1. V was pared by 3 bases and J by 6 bases, with 5 bases of the junction left unmatched. CDR1 is SQVTM, CDR2 ANQGSEA, per germline. The CDR3 extends over 13 amino acids. CDR3 loop: CSVDEGAGQPQHF. The CDR3 nucleotides read TGCAGCGTTGATGAGGGGGCGGGTCAGCCCCAGCATTTT.

This chain joins TRBV6-1 and TRBJ2-7, with a tentative D call TRBD2 (6 bases). The germline V gene encodes CDR1 MNHNS and CDR2 SASEGT. V dropped 2 bases and J dropped 5 bases, with 16 bases sitting between them. The CDR3 extends over 15 amino acids. The DNA for the CDR3 is TGTGCCAGCAGTGAAAGTTGGGGGGTATCTAACGAGCAGTACTTC. Its translation: CASSESWGVSNEQYF.

This clone was detected a few times. The rearrangement joins TRBV7-9 to TRBJ1-3; 8 nucleotides agree with TRBD1. Germline CDR1 is SEHNR and CDR2 is FQNEAQ (reference sequence). The CDR3 is 14 residues long. Trimming cost V 5 bases and J 4 bases; bases outside gene matches: 4. The CDR3 here is CASSLTGDGNTIYF. CDR3 DNA: TGTGCCAGCAGCCTGACAGGGGACGGAAACACCATATATTTT.